This T cell receptor beta chain was identified in a study of shared clonotypes between healthy human individuals (dated by TCRdb to 2018 to 2021). For the study in its entirety: The cohort comprised a couple of women and three men aged 18 to 49 years. Per donor, leukapheresis produced somewhere between about 0.94 and 9 billion PBMCs. Different laboratories and diverse techniques were used to prepare libraries and sequence TCR repertoires, to increase sequencing depth and limit assay-specific biases. Per donor, three plates each were used for CD4 naive and CD4 memory, two for CD8 naive, and one for CD8 memory. The study deeply sequenced blood TCR repertoires of about five healthy adults to estimate repertoire size and the extent of clonotype sharing between individuals. The investigation overall reported the following: Clonotypes shared by all four sorted-subset donors showed higher generation probabilities than non-shared clonotypes. Pairwise subsampling indicated that sequencing depth was expected to affect the degree of clonotype sharing among donors. Sampling was limited to blood, and TCR repertoires in tissue likely differ from TCR repertoires in blood. Because the study included only a small number of donors, the genetic and exposure-history diversity represented was limited. Rarefaction of sorted-subset datasets indicated incomplete sequencing despite the large sequencing depth. Larger estimated clonotype richness was generally found for naive subsets than for memory subsets. Across four donors, about 4.5% of naive CD4, approximately 4% of naive CD8, under 2.5% of memory CD4, and under 0.45% of memory CD8 clonotypes were shared.

This clone has more than one count but fewer than ten. Its specific antigen is unknown. Nothing much larger sits one base from this clone, and base qualities are not available. TCR CDR3 regions were amplified from genomic DNA by multiplex PCR using the deep immunoSEQ assay. For each cell subset, the extracted genomic DNA was distributed evenly across all wells of several immunoSEQ 96-well plates, and each plate served as one replicate. For sorted subsets, each replicate PCR was loaded with 200 to 250 ng genomic DNA, equivalent to some 31,000 T cell genomes. Purified libraries were quantified with a Qubit 3.0 fluorometer, sized on a Bioanalyzer 2100, and re-quantified with the KAPA Library Quantification kit. Every immunoSEQ 96-well plate was sequenced on a dedicated single-read 150-cycle Illumina NextSeq 550 flow cell. Regarding the original processing steps: The immunoSEQ output contained only junctional sequences without quality scores, so filtering could not match that applied to full-length reads. To assign V/J genes and CDR3, sequences were annotated against IMGT germline references using PyIR, a Python wrapper for IgBLAST v1.9. Reads were removed for weak V/J assignments (E-value above 1e-6), missing CDR3, stop codons, out-of-frame junctions, or ambiguous translated residues. A V3J clonotype was defined by an identical inferred V gene, J gene, and CDR3 amino acid sequence. The percentage overlap between two repertoires was calculated by dividing the number of shared unique clonotypes by the size of the smaller repertoire. Repertoire richness was assessed with RTK rarefaction, the Chao1 estimator, and Recon v2.1 estimates of unobserved clonotypes. OLGA was used to compute generation probabilities for all TCRbeta clonotypes that the gDNA method yielded from a handful of donors. In its TCRdb copy, this immuneACCESS table keeps in-frame sequences only and misses some clones. Where compared with another copy, unresolved V genes explain less than half of these, and the others have no known cause. Clone size and V and J calls were adopted from that table, with D and trimming inferred from the DNA. This sample is represented by under 200,000 clones; about 93% of them were singletons. More than 0.06% of the sample is held by the ten biggest clonotypes.

The donors were healthy, HIV-negative adults who had no recently reported acute infections or vaccinations. Every donor was a Caucasian adult living in Nashville, Tennessee, USA. CD4+ T cells were enriched by magnetic negative selection; naive cells were then positively selected on CD45RA, and the negative fraction formed the memory subset. After blood collection by leukapheresis, PBMCs were isolated using Ficoll-Histopaque density gradient centrifugation and then cryopreserved in the vapor phase of liquid nitrogen. Purity and quantity of every magnetically sorted T cell population were checked by analytical flow cytometry. Each sorted fraction had its genomic DNA isolated and then quantified by UV absorbance on a Nanodrop 2000c. For CDR1 and CDR2, the germline V gene lists SGHRS and YFSETQ. Trimming removed 2 bases from V and 4 bases from J, leaving 13 bases between the germline ends. The CDR3 holds 15 amino acids from the cysteine to the phenylalanine. Of all the DNA, just the CDR3 is kept, 45 bases in frame from base 1.

The clonotype was recovered from a woman in her twenties or thirties in good health. Here the chain combines TRBV5-1 and TRBJ1-5; no D gene call is confident. Sequencing was done on a sample of naive CD4+ T cells sorted from blood. The intended sense of this specimen's cell subset or site label: CD45RA+ positively selected. The CDR3 is CASSLQGSGNQPQHF. The bases read TGCGCCAGCAGCTTACAAGGGTCGGGTAATCAGCCCCAGCATTTT.